The 9 T cell receptor beta chains given below trace back to one sample, sequenced in a study of T cell changes during pregnancy in multiple sclerosis. This table comes from immunoSEQ multiplex PCR, and its TCRdb copy is limited to in-frame clones, with some not included. The table includes about 72,000 clones, 91% detected once. The starting material was peripheral blood, obtained in the third trimester of pregnancy. The receptors originated from a female donor in good health, enrolled as a control in a pregnancy study.

This clone occurred a few times. The chain employs TRBV4-2 and TRBJ1-4; 9 nucleotides line up with TRBD1. The germline V gene has CDR1 LGHNA and CDR2 YNFKEQ. CDR3 size: 16 residues. The V and J ends lost 4 bases and 7 bases, in that order; junction bases with no gene match: 10. The CDR3 reads CASSPEEGQGAEKLFF. In nucleotides, the CDR3 is TGTGCCAGCAGCCCAGAAGAGGGACAGGGAGCTGAAAAACTGTTTTTT.

The chain carries TRBV11-2 and TRBJ2-6; D unclear. CDR1 and CDR2 (germline): SGHAT, FQNNGV. CDR3 size: 14 residues. Trimming took off 3 bases at V and 0 bases at J, with 3 bases between the two ends. The CDR3 DNA reads TGTGCCAGCAGCTTTAACTCTGGGGCCAACGTCCTGACTTTC. Its translation is CASSFNSGANVLTF.

The V call is TRBV4-3, the J call TRBJ2-7, with 11 bases that match TRBD1. V lost 3 bases to trimming and J lost 3 bases; unmatched junction nucleotides: 4. This CDR3 has 15 amino acids. Germline CDR1 is LGHNA and CDR2 is YSLEER. The CDR3 spells CASSQSGTGGYEQYF. In DNA form, the CDR3 reads TGCGCCAGCAGCCAGTCCGGGACAGGGGGCTACGAGCAGTACTTC.

The genes are TRBV5-1 and TRBJ2-7; perhaps TRBD1 as D (5 bases). CDR3 length: 14 amino acids. V gave up 3 bases and J gave up 2 bases, with 12 bases separating them. Germline V gene lookup returns CDR1 SGHRS and CDR2 YFSETQ. CDR3: CASSWGIGAYEQYF. DNA for the CDR3: TGCGCCAGCAGCTGGGGCATTGGGGCCTACGAGCAGTACTTC.

V gene TRBV29-1 combines with J gene TRBJ2-6; 12 bases align to TRBD2. The junction had 2 bases not matched to a gene; V was cut back by 4 bases and J by 1 base. The germline gives CDR1 SQVTM, CDR2 ANQGSEA. The CDR3 loop spans 16 amino acids. The DNA for the CDR3 is TGCAGCGTTGGACTAGCGGGAGCGTCTGGGGCCAACGTCCTGACTTTC. It codes for CSVGLAGASGANVLTF.

The chain is built from TRBV7-2 and TRBJ2-1; perhaps TRBD2 as D (7 bases). Germline CDR1 SGHTA, CDR2 FQGNSA. CDR3 length: 15 amino acids. V was pared by 7 bases and J by 5 bases, with 18 bases between. CDR3 protein: CASNLGGLANNEQFF. The CDR3 coding sequence is TGTGCCAGCAACTTGGGGGGGCTAGCAAACAATGAGCAGTTCTTC.

The CDR3: CASSLAGGVTDTQYF. The CDR3 region has the DNA TGTGCCAGCAGTCTAGCGGGGGGGGTGACAGATACGCAGTATTTT. The chain joins TRBV5-4 to TRBJ2-3; TRBD2 aligns across 12 bases. The V and J ends lost 5 bases and 3 bases, in that order; junction bases with no gene match: 4. The germline V gene has CDR1 SGHNT and CDR2 YYREEE (reference sequence). The CDR3 spans 15 residues.

This clone was recorded once. The rearrangement joins TRBV30 to TRBJ2-2; 8 bases are a match to TRBD1. CDR1 is GTSNPN, CDR2 SVGIG, per germline (reference sequence). The CDR3 loop spans 14 amino acids. J was trimmed by 11 bases and V by 0 bases; bases with no gene match: 8. CDR3 residues: CAWSVQTGALELFF. The CDR3 nucleotides read TGTGCCTGGAGTGTACAGACAGGGGCACTCGAGCTGTTTTTT.

The sample holds a few counts of this clone. The chain couples TRBV14 to TRBJ2-7, with TRBD1 as a possible D gene (6 bases). Trimming stripped 4 bases from V and 5 bases from J, with 18 bases between. The germline V gene has CDR1 SGHDN and CDR2 FVKESK. This CDR3 spans 15 amino acids. The CDR3 nucleotides are TGTGCCAGCAGCCTCTGGGGCAGGGGTGGCCACGAGCAGTACTTC. Protein: CASSLWGRGGHEQYF.